These 14 T cell receptor beta chains were all obtained from the same sample, sequenced in a study of blood T cells in healthy people across ages. Primers used in a second PCR of about 6 to 11 cycles were a sample-barcoded 5' primer and a J-beta primer mix. Using its own MiXCR run on the 5' RACE reads, TCRdb lists one record per CDR3 protein. Among under 800,000 distinct CDR3 sequences listed, roughly 43% were seen once. Sequences were obtained from blood. The receptors were gathered from a woman aged 60-70 years in good health.

The rearrangement links TRBV5-1 to TRBJ2-7; D may match TRBD1 or TRBD2 (6 bases each). The germline gives CDR1 SGHRS, CDR2 YFSETQ. The CDR3 is made up of 14 amino acids. V was shortened by 4 bases and J by 4 bases, with 15 bases between the two germline ends. The CDR3 sequence: CASSGGGTGYEQYF. The CDR3 nucleotides read TGCGCCAGCAGCGGAGGGGGAACAGGGTACGAGCAGTACTTC.

This clonotype was seen only a few times. The chain couples TRBV6-6 to TRBJ1-1; D is unclear. The germline V gene encodes CDR1 MNHNY and CDR2 SVGAGI (reference sequence). The CDR3 spans 14 residues. The V and J ends lost 7 bases and 4 bases respectively, with 16 bases between them. The CDR3 bases are TGTGCCAGCACCCTCGCCGGAGATGGCACTGAAGCTTTCTTT. It yields the protein CASTLAGDGTEAFF.

Only a few counts were recorded for this clonotype. V is TRBV24-1 and J is TRBJ2-3; D not certain. Trimming removed 4 bases at V and 2 bases at J, with 12 bases between. Germline V lookup: CDR1 KGHDR, CDR2 SFDVKD. This CDR3 spans 15 amino acids. The CDR3 DNA reads as TGTGCCACCAGTGAGCCCGACGGTCTCACAGATACGCAGTATTTT. Translation: CATSEPDGLTDTQYF.

The V call is TRBV14, the J call TRBJ2-3; D is possibly TRBD1 (7 bases). The CDR3 covers 13 residues. Trimming took off 2 bases at V and 7 bases at J, with 10 bases between the two ends. CDR1 and CDR2 from the germline V gene are SGHDN and FVKESK. CDR3 loop: CASSQQGGNTQYF. CDR3 DNA: TGTGCCAGCAGCCAACAGGGGGGAAATACGCAGTATTTT.

The chain uses TRBV13 and TRBJ2-6, with TRBD1 matching over 12 bases. Germline CDR1 reads PRHDT; CDR2 reads FYEKMQ (reference sequence). The length of the CDR3 is 17 residues. V shed 5 bases, J shed 1 base, and the junction held 3 bases outside the gene matches. The CDR3, as DNA: TGTGCCAGCAGCCTGGGACAGGGGGCTTCTGGGGCCAACGTCCTGACTTTC. Translating gives CASSLGQGASGANVLTF. Supplemented by reference TRBV13 and TRBJ2-6, the full variable domain reads AAGVIQSPRHLIKEKRETATLKCYPIPRHDTVYWYQQGPGQDPQFLISFYEKMQSDKGSIPDRFSAQQFSDYHSELNMSSLELGDSALYFCASSLGQGASGANVLTFGAGSRLTVL.

The gene calls are TRBV20-1 and TRBJ2-7; 11 bases align to TRBD2. The V gene's germline CDR1 is DFQATT and CDR2 SNEGSKA (reference sequence). J was trimmed by 3 bases and V by 0 bases; bases with no gene match: 4. This CDR3 is 15 amino acids long. The CDR3 nucleotides are TGCAGTGCTAGAGACCCCGGACTAGCGGGCTACGAGCAGTACTTC. Protein sequence: CSARDPGLAGYEQYF.

This clonotype was counted a few times. The chain uses TRBV12-3 or TRBV12-4 and TRBJ1-2; 11 positions agree with TRBD1. This CDR3 comprises 14 residues. With 1 base clipped from V and 5 bases from J, the junction kept 0 bases outside the gene matches. The CDR3 DNA is TGTGCCAGCAGTTTAGGGGACAGGGGGTATGGCTACACCTTC. Translating it yields CASSLGDRGYGYTF.

The V gene is TRBV6-1, the J gene TRBJ2-7, with 7 bases fitting TRBD1. CDR3 length: 13 amino acids. Trimming took 9 bases from V and 6 from J; bases not matched to a gene: 11. Germline V gene lookup returns CDR1 MNHNS and CDR2 SASEGT. The CDR3 sequence: CASDFGQAVEQYF. The DNA for the CDR3 is TGTGCCAGTGACTTTGGACAGGCGGTCGAGCAGTACTTC.

The chain employs TRBV6-2 or TRBV6-3 and TRBJ2-1; TRBD2 might be the D (5 bases). The ends were cut back, 6 bases at V and 8 bases at J, with 20 bases in the middle. Germline CDR1 and CDR2: MNHEY and SVGEGT. The CDR3 extends over 15 amino acids. CDR3 DNA sequence: TGTGCCAGCAGACTCGTACGAACGGGGTATTATGAGCAGTTCTTC. Its protein product is CASRLVRTGYYEQFF.

V is TRBV29-1 and J is TRBJ1-3; TRBD1 matches at 7 bases. Germline CDR1 reads SQVTM; CDR2 reads ANQGSEA. V was pared by 5 bases and J by 3 bases, with 4 bases of the junction left unmatched. The CDR3 runs to 13 residues. CDR3 loop: CSVRDRGGNTIYF. CDR3 bases: TGCAGCGTTAGGGACAGAGGTGGAAACACCATATATTTT.

This clonotype has a count of ten or more. The chain combines TRBV10-3 with TRBJ2-1, with D maybe TRBD2 (6 bases). The CDR3 spans 14 residues. Germline V CDR1 and CDR2: ENHRY, SYGVKD. Trimming stripped 5 bases from V and 4 bases from J, with 12 bases between. CDR3 residues: CAISQGLLYNEQFF. The CDR3 DNA reads as TGTGCCATCAGTCAAGGACTACTTTACAATGAGCAGTTCTTC.

V is TRBV6-6 and J is TRBJ2-5; 9 nucleotides agree with TRBD2. The J call may be mistaken, given a closer DNA end match to TRBJ2-7. From germline, CDR1 is MNHNY and CDR2 SVGAGI (reference sequence). There are 14 residues in the CDR3. The CDR3 is CASTQGSGGCEQYF. CDR3 coding DNA: TGTGCCAGCACCCAGGGTAGCGGGGGCTGCGAGCAGTACTTC.

CDR3 sequence: CASSKGLSGELFF. Written as DNA, the CDR3 is TGTGCCAGCAGCAAGGGACTTTCCGGGGAGCTGTTTTTT. The rearrangement joins TRBV5-6 to TRBJ2-2, with D perhaps matching TRBD2 (6 bases). V lost 4 bases and J lost 6, with 10 bases in between. This CDR3 is 13 amino acids long. Germline CDR1 SGHDT, CDR2 YYEEEE. The full variable domain, completed using reference TRBV5-6 and TRBJ2-2, is DAGVTQSPTHLIKTRGQQVTLRCSPKSGHDTVSWYQQALGQGPQFIFQYYEEEERQRGNFPDRFSGHQFPNYSSELNVNALLLGDSALYLCASSKGLSGELFFGEGSRLTVL.

This clonotype was counted between two and nine times. The chain links TRBV6-5 to TRBJ1-2, with a weak D call TRBD1 (6 bases). The CDR3 length is 16 residues. In germline, CDR1 is MNHEY, CDR2 SVGAGI. Trimming shortened V by 6 bases and J by 0 bases, and 17 bases separated the two germline ends. CDR3 sequence: CASRLASGATNYGYTF. The CDR3 DNA sequence: TGTGCCAGCAGGCTCGCCTCAGGGGCCACTAACTATGGCTACACCTTC.